This T cell receptor beta chain appears in the sequencing data of a study of blood T cell repertoires in COVID-19. Study as a whole: Samples representing acute and convalescent COVID-19 were sourced from the United States, Italy and Spain. Sample material is recorded as cDNA or gDNA derived from T cells, B-cell-depleted T cells, or PBMCs.

This clone was picked up a small number of times. Mismatch with germline at one junction end may stem from a read error. Methods used by the authors: Quantification of nucleated cells was approximated via reference gene primer amplification. Sequencing was performed with immunoSEQ multiplex PCR; in TCRdb, only in-frame clones are kept and a portion is missing. V, J and clone size are taken as reported in that table, and D and trimming were inferred from the DNA itself. The sample includes 150,000 to 200,000 clones, about 80% of them seen just once. The receptor's source is a human donor with acute or convalescent COVID-19. The donor label of this sample is uncertain. Sample: peripheral blood.

This CDR3 is CASGLGGVNTEAFF. CDR3 nucleotide sequence: TGTGCCAGCGGTTTGGGGGGGGTGAACACTGAAGCTTTCTTT. The chain combines TRBV28 with TRBJ1-1, with a possible D match to TRBD1 (5 bases). This CDR3 is built from 14 residues. Germline values: CDR1 MDHEN, CDR2 SYDVKM.